The T cell receptor (beta chain) under discussion was sequenced for a study of T cells in Graves' hyperthyroidism and ophthalmopathy. Study results and limitations: Ophthalmopathy onset followed model prediction by a median about seven months.

With V trimmed by 5 bases and J by 8 bases, 8 bases remained unmatched. The CDR3 runs 14 residues. From germline, CDR1 is SGHTA and CDR2 FQGTGA. Amplification targeted TCR beta CDR3 regions from RNA transcripts. A first-round RT-PCR of the TCR CDR3 used the HTBI primer set. TCRdb independently ran MiXCR on the multiplex PCR reads; one entry per CDR3 protein. This sample has around 620,000 distinct CDR3 sequences, with 14% found just once. Ten or more counts support this clonotype. No antigen is known for it. The sample comprised blood. The origin of this receptor is a woman aged 18-29 years with Graves' ophthalmopathy. V gene TRBV7-3 combines with J gene TRBJ2-4; 8 positions agree with TRBD1. The DNA of the CDR3 is TGTGCCAGCAGCGGCACAGGGGGTGGAGACATTCAGTACTTC. Translation: CASSGTGGGDIQYF.